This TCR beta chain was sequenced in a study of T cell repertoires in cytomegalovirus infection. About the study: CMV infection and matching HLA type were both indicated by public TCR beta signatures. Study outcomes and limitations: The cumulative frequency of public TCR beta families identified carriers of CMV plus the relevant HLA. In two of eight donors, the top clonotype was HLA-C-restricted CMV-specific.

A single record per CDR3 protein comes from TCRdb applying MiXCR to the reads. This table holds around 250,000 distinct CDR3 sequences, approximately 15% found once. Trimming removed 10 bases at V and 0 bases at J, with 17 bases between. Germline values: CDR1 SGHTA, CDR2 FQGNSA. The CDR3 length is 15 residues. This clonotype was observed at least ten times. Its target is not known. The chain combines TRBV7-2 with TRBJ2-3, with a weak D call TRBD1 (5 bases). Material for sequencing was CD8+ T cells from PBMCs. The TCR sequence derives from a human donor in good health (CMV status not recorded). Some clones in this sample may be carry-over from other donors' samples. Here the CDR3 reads CANAPTESSTDTQYF. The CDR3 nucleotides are TGTGCCAACGCACCGACAGAGTCTAGCACAGATACGCAGTATTTT.